This T cell receptor (beta chain) comes out of a study of cytomegalovirus exposure and HLA in healthy donors. Study in general: In a later analysis, the roughly 120 validation repertoires were reported to have used the same platform as the roughly 700 first-cohort repertoires. Study findings and constraints: Most TCR sequences were rare, but some public TCRs occurred in many donors. The listing of roughly 160 TCR beta chains classed them as cytomegalovirus-associated.

This table comes from immunoSEQ multiplex PCR, and its TCRdb copy is limited to in-frame clones, with some not included. Of some 110,000 clones in the sample, about 88% were seen once. Trimming cost V 5 bases and J 9 bases, with 14 bases left between them. Looked up from germline, CDR1 is SNHLY and CDR2 is FYNNEI. The CDR3 spans 13 residues. Concerning this clone itself: Its antigen is not identified.

The sequenced sample was PBMCs. The source is a woman younger than 30 in good health and CMV-seropositive. The chain has TRBV2 and TRBJ1-5; D is uncertain. The CDR3 protein is CASSRTAVGPQHF. Here the CDR3 DNA reads TGTGCCAGCAGTCGGACTGCTGTAGGGCCCCAGCATTTT.